A selection of T cell receptor beta chains follows, all from one sample in a study of blood T cell repertoires in COVID-19. Sequencing was performed with immunoSEQ multiplex PCR; in TCRdb, only in-frame clones are kept and a portion is missing. The data show over 12,000 clones, around 92% seen once. Sequenced material: peripheral blood. These receptors all stem from a human donor with active COVID-19. The donor label of this sample is uncertain. Each CDR3 is given without its conserved first and last residue.

j_gene	v_gene	CDR3aa
TRBJ2-7	TRBV11-3	ASSLDGGNEQY
TRBJ1-2	TRBV15	ATSTVQGALAYGYT
TRBJ1-3	TRBV4-3	ASSHSQGNTIY
TRBJ2-1	TRBV15	ATSRSGQYYNEQF
TRBJ2-7	TRBV5-6	ASSLGGQVTQY
TRBJ2-1	TRBV7-2	ASSLALRSEQF
TRBJ1-6	TRBV5-1	ASSLDFRDRGNSPLH
TRBJ1-3	TRBV7-6	ASSLATGPGNTIY
TRBJ2-4	TRBV5-1	ASSWGQGNRAKNIQY
TRBJ2-1	TRBV9	ASSVEGLAFPNEQF
TRBJ2-3	TRBV5-4	ASSLRVAGRASDTQY
TRBJ2-7	TRBV27	ASSYRDEQY
TRBJ1-5	TRBV6-5	ASSAAGDFRPQH
TRBJ1-2	TRBV4-1	ASSQGDRATSYGYT
TRBJ2-7	TRBV5-1	ASSLERTEQY
TRBJ2-2	TRBV14	ASSQDRGVGTGELF
TRBJ2-1	TRBV10-3	AISELRTSNEQF
TRBJ2-1	TRBV2	ASSLYGTGLQGEQF
TRBJ2-3	TRBV9	ASSVVAGGTDTQY
TRBJ2-2	TRBV10-3	AITVGGAGGELF
TRBJ2-3	TRBV9	ASSAGQGATDTQY
TRBJ2-1	TRBV5-6	ASSLSGRANEQF
TRBJ2-5	TRBV19	ASSKGTGMAEETQY
TRBJ2-5	TRBV29-1	RATGMGETQY
TRBJ1-1	TRBV18	ASSPPAGMNTEAF
TRBJ2-4	TRBV24-1	ATSDFPFPLAKNIQY
TRBJ2-1	TRBV4-2	ASSQGLAGAFEQF
TRBJ2-1	TRBV19	ASRWDRASNEQF
TRBJ1-1	TRBV7-9	ASSLMRGMADTEAF
TRBJ1-6	TRBV28	ASNLHGYNSPLH
TRBJ1-2	TRBV18	ASSSQNYPTIANYGYT
TRBJ1-2	TRBV19	ASSTTGPGGYT
TRBJ2-4	TRBV4-1	ASSQDGGTSLQY
TRBJ1-5	TRBV5-1	ASSPTGTGGASNQPQH
TRBJ2-3	TRBV2	ASSHGTSNTDTQY
TRBJ2-1	TRBV3-1/TRBV3-2	ASSQGLRWSTRSYNEQF
TRBJ2-7	TRBV10-2	ASWSSYEQY
TRBJ2-3	TRBV2	ASSDWQASSTDTQY
TRBJ1-1	TRBV5-1	ASSSRTMNTEAF
TRBJ2-3	TRBV6-6	ASSASLSTDTQY
TRBJ2-2	TRBV19	ASSIFDRSLTGELF
TRBJ1-2	TRBV12-2	ASRLASGPIANYGYT
TRBJ2-7	TRBV5-1	ASSLGGTVTYEQY
TRBJ1-1	TRBV6-2/TRBV6-3	ASSYTSGQGMMDTEAF
TRBJ2-6	TRBV5-1	ASSISTRQGPSSGANVLT
TRBJ2-1	TRBV5-5	ASSRDREFFNEQF
TRBJ2-3	TRBV28	ASSTPLALAGSDTQY
TRBJ2-3	TRBV6-2/TRBV6-3	ASSYVGGPTSTDTQY
TRBJ1-1	TRBV27	ASSSTGGAEAF